Included here is one T cell receptor (beta chain) sequence, with context. This specimen comes from a study of blood T cell repertoires in COVID-19. Study details: Samples of COVID-19 (acute and convalescent) were obtained from the United States, Italy and Spain. T cells, B-cell-depleted T cells, or PBMCs supplied cDNA or gDNA.

Study processing details: Reference gene primer amplification gave nucleated cell count estimates. The assay was immunoSEQ multiplex PCR, and TCRdb's table has in-frame clones only and misses some. That table furnishes V, J and clone size, whereas the DNA furnished D and trimming. The table records hundreds of thousands of clones, about 88% of them present only once. CDR1 is SGHAT, CDR2 FQDESV, per germline (reference sequence). The V gene end was trimmed by 5 bases and the J gene end by 0 bases; junction bases not matched to a gene: 10. This CDR3 is built from 16 residues. What was sequenced was peripheral blood. This sequence joins TRBV11-1 and TRBJ2-7; the match to TRBD1 covers 7 bases. The sequence came from a man in his 70s with acute or convalescent COVID-19. The CDR3 DNA is TGTGCCAGCAGCCTACAAGGGGGCCATCCCTCCTACGAGCAGTACTTC. Encoded protein: CASSLQGGHPSYEQYF.